This TCR beta chain was captured in a study of T cell changes during pregnancy in multiple sclerosis. Assay used: immunoSEQ multiplex PCR; TCRdb lists only in-frame clones, some missing. The sample comprises approximately 100,000 clones, around 93% of which are singletons, and approximately 2.2% rests with the top ten. Germline V gives CDR1 MDHEN, CDR2 SYDVKM. Trimming took 5 bases from V and 1 from J, leaving 15 bases between them. This CDR3 has 15 amino acids. The sample was peripheral blood, taken in the third trimester of pregnancy. This sequence originates from a female donor with multiple sclerosis, enrolled in a pregnancy study. The chain uses TRBV28 and TRBJ2-7; tentatively, D is TRBD2 (5 bases). The CDR3 sequence: CASSRTAGSSYEQYF. The CDR3 DNA is TGTGCCAGCAGTAGGACTGCAGGTTCATCCTACGAGCAGTACTTC.